This TCR beta chain comes out of a study of blood T cell repertoires in COVID-19. Study in general: The United States, Italy and Spain were the sources of the acute and convalescent COVID-19 samples. T cells, B-cell-depleted T cells, or PBMCs supplied cDNA or gDNA.

Germline CDR1 and CDR2: LGHNA and YSLEER. This CDR3 region has 18 residues. With V trimmed by 3 bases and J by 7 bases, 17 bases remained unmatched. Enrollment of patients from Seattle took place during active infection, with longitudinal follow-up. Assay used: immunoSEQ multiplex PCR; TCRdb lists only in-frame clones, some missing. The data hold a few hundred thousand clones, with more than 80% observed a single time. The sequencing sample was made of peripheral blood. The origin of this receptor is a woman aged 25-40 years with COVID-19, enrolled during active disease. The rearrangement uses TRBV4-3 and TRBJ2-3; TRBD2 matches 9 bases. The CDR3 nucleotides read TGCGCCAGCAGCCAGGATTTGGGGCGGCGGGGGGGCCTAAATACGCAGTATTTT. Its protein is CASSQDLGRRGGLNTQYF.